A single sample gave rise to the 28 T cell receptor beta chains below, sequenced in a study of CD8+CD57+ T cells in acquired aplastic anemia. The study profiled TCR beta VDJ and CDR3 using genomic DNA as template. Each CDR3 protein gets one entry after TCRdb re-called the reads with MiXCR. The table shows 150,000 to 200,000 distinct CDR3 sequences, with roughly half occurring only once. Sequencing involved patients with CD8+CD57+ cell expansion previously shown by flow cytometry. The sample consisted of sorted CD4+, CD8+, or CD8+CD57+ T cells (not recorded which) from PBMCs. The source of these receptors is a human donor with aplastic anemia.

This chain joins TRBV20-1 and TRBJ2-1, with D maybe TRBD1 (6 bases). CDR3 size: 14 residues. V lost 4 bases, J lost 4 bases, and 14 bases lay in between. In germline, CDR1 is DFQATT, CDR2 SNEGSKA (reference sequence). DNA for the CDR3: TGCAGTGCTAACGGACAGCAACCTTACAATGAGCAGTTCTTC. Protein product: CSANGQQPYNEQFF.

This clonotype was recorded only once. The chain has TRBV19 and TRBJ2-1, with 9 bases identical to TRBD1. The CDR3 has 15 amino acids. Germline CDR1 reads LNHDA; CDR2 reads SQIVND (reference sequence). V lost 6 bases, J lost 6 bases, and 9 bases stayed unmatched. The CDR3 is CASSTGGTGSNEQFF. The DNA of the CDR3 is TGTGCCAGTAGCACTGGAGGGACAGGGAGCAATGAGCAGTTCTTC.

This clonotype was detected only once. At one end, the junction sequence differs from germline, possibly due to a read error. This rearrangement joins TRBV15 to TRBJ2-1; a possible D gene is TRBD2 (5 bases). The germline V gene encodes CDR1 LNHNV and CDR2 YYDKDF (reference sequence). The CDR3 loop spans 18 amino acids. The CDR3 DNA reads TGTGCCGCCAGCAGCGAAGAGCGGTGGGAGACCTCCTACAATGAGCAGTTCTTC. Amino acid sequence: CAASSEERWETSYNEQFF.

V is TRBV15 and J is TRBJ2-3; D is unresolved. V gave up 0 bases and J gave up 1 base, with 23 bases separating them. The CDR3 runs to 20 residues. Germline assignment: CDR1 LNHNV and CDR2 YYDKDF (reference sequence). The DNA for the CDR3 is TGTGCCACCAGCAGAGATGGGCGGCTGGTAGACCCCCAGGGCACAGATACGCAGTATTTT. It specifies CATSRDGRLVDPQGTDTQYF. The whole variable domain, remainder taken from reference TRBV15 and TRBJ2-3, is DAMVIQNPRYQVTQFGKPVTLSCSQTLNHNVMYWYQQKSSQAPKLLFHYYDKDFNNEADTPDNFQSRRPNTSFCFLDIRSPGLGDTAMYLCATSRDGRLVDPQGTDTQYFGPGTRLTVL.

This clonotype came up once. The chain joins TRBV2 to TRBJ2-7; a weak D match, TRBD1 (6 bases). The CDR3 extends over 12 amino acids. Looked up from germline, CDR1 is SNHLY and CDR2 is FYNNEI. V shed 3 bases and J shed 7 bases, with 10 bases lying between them. The CDR3 DNA sequence: TGTGCCAGCAGTGATCAGGGGCATGAGCAGTACTTC. It yields the protein CASSDQGHEQYF. Together with reference TRBV2 and TRBJ2-7, the CDR3 gives the full variable domain: EPEVTQTPSHQVTQMGQEVILRCVPISNHLYFYWYRQILGQKVEFLVSFYNNEISEKSEIFDDQFSVERPDGSNFTLKIRSTKLEDSAMYFCASSDQGHEQYFGPGTRLTVT.

The J gene is TRBJ2-1, the V gene TRBV24-1, with 8 bases lining up with TRBD1. V shed 4 bases, J shed 9 bases, and the junction held 13 bases outside the gene matches. The CDR3 has 16 residues. The germline V gene has CDR1 KGHDR and CDR2 SFDVKD. The CDR3, as DNA: TGTGCCACCAGTGAAGCGGACAGGGATGCCGGGGGTGAGCAGTTCTTC. This codes for CATSEADRDAGGEQFF.

This clonotype was detected ten times or more. The gene calls are TRBV7-9 and TRBJ1-6; D unresolved. Germline assignment: CDR1 SEHNR and CDR2 FQNEAQ (reference sequence). This CDR3 contains 16 residues. Trimming shortened V by 3 bases and J by 0 bases, and 9 bases separated the two germline ends. The CDR3 reads CASSFQGFSYNSPLHF. The CDR3 bases are TGTGCCAGCAGCTTCCAAGGGTTCTCCTATAATTCACCCCTCCACTTT.

With regard to this clonotype: Given a much more abundant clone one base away, this may be a read error. CDR3 loop: CASGQASGNTEAFF. CDR3 nucleotides: TGTGCCAGCGGCCAAGCGTCAGGGAACACTGAAGCTTTCTTT. The chain recombines TRBV25-1 with TRBJ1-1; no firm D call. The CDR3 spans 14 residues. The V end lost 8 bases, the J end lost 1 base, and 14 bases lay between the germline ends. In germline, CDR1 is MGHDK, CDR2 SYGVNS.

Ten or more counts support this clonotype. This rearrangement joins TRBV7-9 to TRBJ2-7; TRBD1 might be the D (6 bases). The CDR3 runs to 12 residues. V shed 5 bases and J shed 1 base, with 6 bases lying between them. Germline CDR1 reads SEHNR; CDR2 reads FQNEAQ (reference sequence). CDR3 nucleotides: TGTGCCAGCAGCCAGGGGTCCTACGAGCAGTACGTC. It specifies CASSQGSYEQYV.

Note on this clonotype: The junction does not match germline at one end; this may be a read error. This CDR3 reads CSMDGQGMGTEAF. As DNA, the CDR3 is TGCAGCATGGATGGACAGGGAATGGGCACTGAAGCTTTC. This chain connects TRBV29-1 to TRBJ2-6, with 8 bases aligning to TRBD1. The CDR3 spans 13 residues. Germline lookup yields CDR1 SQVTM and CDR2 ANQGSEA.

In this sample, this clonotype turned up a few times. A single base separates this from a much larger clone, so it may be a read error. The rearrangement links TRBV6-4 to TRBJ2-3; the match to TRBD2 covers 9 bases. Per the germline V gene, CDR1 is MRHNA and CDR2 is SNTAGT. The length of the CDR3 is 14 residues. DNA of the CDR3: TGTGCCAGCAGTACTAGCGGGTTCACAGGTACGCAGTATTTT. Translating it yields CASSTSGFTGTQYF.

This chain links TRBV25-1 with TRBJ2-3; the match to TRBD1 covers 7 bases. The V segment lost 5 bases and the J segment 2 bases; nucleotides outside the gene matches: 7. This CDR3 is 15 amino acids long. The germline V gene has CDR1 MGHDK and CDR2 SYGVNS. The CDR3 sequence is CASSSEGASTDTQYF. For the CDR3, the DNA is TGTGCCAGCAGTTCAGAGGGGGCCTCCACAGATACGCAGTATTTT.

This clonotype was observed at least ten times. This chain links TRBV25-1 with TRBJ1-1; D gene ambiguous. The germline gives CDR1 MGHDK, CDR2 SYGVNS. This CDR3 is built from 13 residues. Trimming took 3 bases from V and 6 from J, leaving 11 bases between them. The CDR3 sequence: CASSEGFLAEAFF. The CDR3 region has the DNA TGTGCCAGCAGTGAGGGTTTCCTAGCTGAAGCTTTCTTT.

The V and J genes are TRBV18 and TRBJ1-1; unclear D gene. The V end lost 3 bases, the J end lost 5 bases, and 7 bases lay between the germline ends. The CDR3 runs 12 residues. Germline CDR1 is KGHSH and CDR2 is LQKENI. The CDR3 loop reads CASSPTKTEAFF. The CDR3 DNA sequence: TGTGCCAGCTCACCGACCAAGACTGAAGCTTTCTTT.

This clonotype was detected once. The junction shows a germline mismatch at one end, possibly a read error. The J gene is TRBJ2-7, the V gene TRBV10-3; 9 positions match TRBD2. Germline values: CDR1 ENHRY, CDR2 SYGVKD. The CDR3 has 17 residues. CDR3 region: CASSYSKYASGTYEQYF. The CDR3 DNA reads as TGTGCCAGCAGTTACTCGAAGTACGCTAGCGGGACCTACGAGCAGTACTTC.

Of note for this clonotype: This may arise from a read error, as a much more abundant clone is one base away. The J gene is TRBJ2-5, the V gene TRBV20-1; TRBD2 matches at 13 bases. CDR3 length equals 17 residues. Germline V lookup: CDR1 DFQATT, CDR2 SNEGSKA (reference sequence). The CDR3 reads CSARGTSGRSGEETQHF. CDR3 nucleotides: TGCAGTGCTAGAGGGACTAGCGGGAGATCGGGGGAAGAGACCCAGCACTTC.

Ten or more counts support this clonotype. The genes are TRBV19 and TRBJ1-2; tentatively, D is TRBD1 (5 bases). V shed 2 bases and J shed 5 bases, with 9 bases lying between them. Germline CDR1 and CDR2: LNHDA and SQIVND (reference sequence). This CDR3 is 13 amino acids long. The CDR3 region is CASSINRGYGYTF. The CDR3 bases are TGTGCCAGTAGTATAAATCGGGGGTATGGCTACACCTTC.

The table lists this clonotype with many counts. The chain has TRBV6-2 or TRBV6-3 and TRBJ1-2, with TRBD1 matching 8 bases. The ends lost 7 bases at V and 5 bases at J; junction bases unmatched: 6. CDR3 length equals 13 residues. From germline, CDR1 is MNHEY and CDR2 SVGEGT. The CDR3 loop reads CASIKDRGYGYTF. CDR3 nucleotides: TGTGCCAGCATCAAAGACAGGGGATATGGCTACACCTTC.

The sample holds many counts of this clonotype. CDR3 DNA: TGCGCCACGCGGACATCGAACACCGGGGAGCTGTTTTTT. As protein: CATRTSNTGELFF. V and J are TRBV10-1 and TRBJ2-2, with D perhaps TRBD1 (5 bases). The V and J ends lost 10 bases and 0 bases respectively, with 9 bases between them. Germline lookup yields CDR1 WNHNN and CDR2 SYGVQD (reference sequence). The CDR3 is made up of 13 amino acids.

The chain links TRBV20-1 to TRBJ2-7; weak D call: TRBD1 (6 bases). Per the germline V gene, CDR1 is DFQATT and CDR2 is SNEGSKA (reference sequence). This CDR3 region has 13 residues. V lost 4 bases to trimming and J lost 3 bases, with 13 bases between them. DNA of the CDR3: TGCAGTGCTATACCCACAGGGAACTACGAGCAGTACTTC. It codes for CSAIPTGNYEQYF.

This chain uses TRBV15 with TRBJ1-2, with TRBD1 as a possible D gene (6 bases). Trimming stripped 5 bases from V and 5 bases from J, with 24 bases between. CDR1 is LNHNV and CDR2 is YYDKDF in the germline V gene (reference sequence). The CDR3 is 17 residues long. CDR3 region: CATSRGGIDRTTYGYTF. Written as DNA, the CDR3 is TGTGCCACCAGCCGAGGGGGGATCGACAGGACGACATATGGCTACACCTTC.

This clonotype appeared many times. This chain links TRBV29-1 with TRBJ2-2; tentative D call: TRBD1 (5 bases). Germline CDR1 and CDR2: SQVTM and ANQGSEA. The V gene lost 7 bases and the J gene lost 6 bases, with 15 bases spanning the gap. This CDR3 region has 13 residues. For the CDR3, the DNA is TGCAGCGCTACGCGATCAGGGCCCGGGGAGCTGTTTTTT. Its protein product is CSATRSGPGELFF.

This clonotype was detected ten times or more. The rearrangement links TRBV10-3 to TRBJ2-3; D remains unclear. This CDR3 comprises 12 residues. Germline V gene lookup returns CDR1 ENHRY and CDR2 SYGVKD. The V end was cut by 3 bases, the J end by 1 base, with 2 bases between. The CDR3 nucleotides read TGTGCCATCAGTGACGGCACAGATACGCAGTATTTT. Encoded protein: CAISDGTDTQYF.

This clonotype came up many times. The rearrangement joins TRBV12-3 or TRBV12-4 to TRBJ2-5; D possibly uses TRBD1 or TRBD2 (5 bases each). The CDR3 length is 14 residues. The ends were cut back, 3 bases at V and 4 bases at J, with 12 bases in the middle. The CDR3 DNA reads TGTGCCAGCAGTTTTAACGAGGGGTCAGAGACCCAGTACTTC. It encodes CASSFNEGSETQYF.

V is TRBV7-9 and J is TRBJ2-7; D remains unclear. Looked up from germline, CDR1 is SEHNR and CDR2 is FQNEAQ (reference sequence). The CDR3 runs to 14 residues. Trimming took 3 bases from V and 2 from J, leaving 11 bases between them. The CDR3 is CASSLATITYEQYF. In nucleotides, the CDR3 is TGTGCCAGCAGCTTGGCCACCATTACCTACGAGCAGTACTTC.

This clonotype was counted at least ten times. The rearrangement joins TRBV5-1 to TRBJ1-3; maybe TRBD1 (5 bases). CDR1 and CDR2 (germline): SGHRS, YFSETQ. V dropped 5 bases and J dropped 0 bases, with 12 bases sitting between them. There are 15 residues in the CDR3. The chain's CDR3 is CASSYGALSGNTIYF. The CDR3, as DNA: TGCGCCAGCAGTTACGGGGCTCTCTCTGGAAACACCATATATTTT.

In the case of this clonotype: A read error is possible here, since a much larger clone lies one base away. The chain employs TRBV6-1 and TRBJ2-1; 10 bases are a match to TRBD2. CDR1 and CDR2 from the germline V gene are MNHNS and SASEGT. The CDR3 runs to 16 residues. Unmatched junction bases numbered 10, after V lost 5 bases and J lost 6 bases. CDR3 nucleotides: TGTGCCAGCAGTCAAACCGGGACTAGCGCTGGCAATGAGCAGTTCTTC. It encodes CASSQTGTSAGNEQFF.

This clonotype has at least ten counts. V usage is TRBV24-1 and J usage is TRBJ2-1, with 7 bases identical to TRBD2. V shed 3 bases, J shed 0 bases, and the junction held 4 bases outside the gene matches. Germline V lookup: CDR1 KGHDR, CDR2 SFDVKD. CDR3 length: 16 residues. The CDR3 nucleotides read TGTGCCACCAGTGATCGCGGGGGAAGCTCCTACAATGAGCAGTTCTTC. Protein product: CATSDRGGSSYNEQFF.